Presented here are 9 T cell receptor beta chains from one specimen sequenced in a study of persistence of HIV-infected CD4 T cells. The immunoSEQ assay was version 4, run in survey mode. The method was immunoSEQ multiplex PCR; TCRdb's version includes in-frame clones alone and lacks a portion of them. The table has some 37,000 clones, 75% to 85% seen once. Cells were stimulated with overlapping HIV-1 Gag 15-mer peptides. Memory cells lacking CD40L and CD69 with high CD45RO were sorted. Their specific antigens are unknown. This specimen consisted of cultured CD4+ T cells from PBMCs, obtained from a patient who received antiretroviral therapy. Receptor source: an adult with HIV. The donor label of this sample is uncertain.

J is TRBJ2-7 and V is TRBV6-1, with 8 bases that match TRBD2. The CDR3 contains 14 residues. The V gene end was trimmed by 3 bases and the J gene end by 2 bases; junction bases not matched to a gene: 3. CDR1 MNHNS and CDR2 SASEGT come from the germline V gene. CDR3 bases: TGTGCCAGCAGTGAGCTCGGGGGGGCCTACGAGCAGTACGTC. Protein product: CASSELGGAYEQYV.

The chain employs TRBV6-5 and TRBJ1-5; 10 positions match TRBD1. The CDR3 loop spans 13 amino acids. CDR1 is MNHEY, CDR2 SVGAGI, per germline. V shed 6 bases and J 7 bases; nucleotides not matched to a gene: 3. The chain's CDR3 is CASRRQGAQPQHF. The CDR3, as DNA: TGTGCCAGCAGGCGACAGGGGGCCCAGCCCCAGCATTTT.

CDR3: CASSYVTGTTDTQYF. CDR3 in DNA: TGCGCCAGCAGCTACGTGACAGGGACCACAGATACGCAGTATTTT. This chain connects TRBV5-1 to TRBJ2-3; 7 bases map to TRBD1. This CDR3 comprises 15 residues. Germline V gene data show CDR1 as SGHRS and CDR2 as YFSETQ. V lost 3 bases to trimming and J lost 2 bases; unmatched junction nucleotides: 6. Drawing the rest from reference TRBV5-1 and TRBJ2-3, the complete variable domain is KAGVTQTPRYLIKTRGQQVTLSCSPISGHRSVSWYQQTPGQGLQFLFEYFSETQRNKGNFPGRFSGRQFSNSRSEMNVSTLELGDSALYLCASSYVTGTTDTQYFGPGTRLTVL.

CDR3 DNA sequence: TGTGCCAGCAGCCCTCGGACGAGCTCCACCGGGGAGCTGTTTTTT. Amino acid sequence: CASSPRTSSTGELFF. This chain joins TRBV7-8 and TRBJ2-2; D gene ambiguous. V lost 5 bases and J 4 bases, leaving 14 bases between the germline ends. CDR3 size: 15 residues. Germline V gives CDR1 SGHVS, CDR2 FQNEAQ.

The V and J genes are TRBV5-1 and TRBJ2-2; D is possibly TRBD1 or TRBD2 (5 bases each). Germline lookup yields CDR1 SGHRS and CDR2 YFSETQ. This CDR3 region has 15 residues. Trimming took off 5 bases at V and 0 bases at J, with 11 bases between the two ends. In DNA form, the CDR3 reads TGCGCCAGCAGAAGGGGAGACACGAACACCGGGGAGCTGTTTTTT. Encoded protein: CASRRGDTNTGELFF. The variable domain in full, with the rest retrieved from reference TRBV5-1 and TRBJ2-2, is KAGVTQTPRYLIKTRGQQVTLSCSPISGHRSVSWYQQTPGQGLQFLFEYFSETQRNKGNFPGRFSGRQFSNSRSEMNVSTLELGDSALYLCASRRGDTNTGELFFGEGSRLTVL.

J is TRBJ2-4 and V is TRBV2; 8 bases agree with TRBD2. With V trimmed by 7 bases and J by 8 bases, 10 bases remained unmatched. CDR1 is SNHLY and CDR2 is FYNNEI in the germline V gene. This CDR3 has 14 amino acids. The CDR3 nucleotides read TGTGCCAGCATAGGGCGGGGGGAATTTTACATTCAGTACTTC. Translating it yields CASIGRGEFYIQYF.

The genes are TRBV2 and TRBJ2-1; D gene uncertain. Germline V gene lookup returns CDR1 SNHLY and CDR2 FYNNEI. The CDR3 consists of 13 residues. V lost 6 bases, J lost 0 bases, and 6 bases lay in between. The CDR3 is CASRQSSYNEQFF. The CDR3 coding sequence is TGTGCCAGCAGACAGAGCTCCTACAATGAGCAGTTCTTC.

The chain employs TRBV5-1 and TRBJ2-1, with 9 bases that match TRBD2. From germline, CDR1 is SGHRS and CDR2 YFSETQ. CDR3 length: 16 residues. V lost 0 bases to trimming and J lost 6 bases; unmatched junction nucleotides: 7. CDR3 bases: TGCGCCAGCAGCTTGGCTGGCGGGGGGGCCCGCAATGAGCAGTTCTTC. Encoded protein: CASSLAGGGARNEQFF.

This chain's CDR3 is CASSRWTGGEQYF. The DNA of the CDR3 is TGTGCCAGCAGCAGGTGGACAGGGGGCGAGCAGTACTTC. The chain is built from TRBV5-8 and TRBJ2-7; 10 positions match TRBD1. Germline V CDR1 and CDR2: SGHTS, YDEGEE. V lost 4 bases to trimming and J lost 6 bases; unmatched junction nucleotides: 4. CDR3 length: 13 amino acids.